The clone carrying this T cell receptor beta chain was seen a handful of times. An assay was performed, and its level was deep. Investigators spread the genomic DNA of each subset evenly over several immunoSEQ plates. Profiling relied on immunoSEQ multiplex PCR, and the TCRdb table lists in-frame clones only, not all of them. The table lists about 2.3 million clones, around 90% of them singletons. This sample is drawn from a study of shared clonotypes between healthy human individuals. Turning to the study itself: Each donor's CD4 naive and CD4 memory cells filled three plates apiece, CD8 naive two, and CD8 memory one.

The CDR3 is 13 amino acids. Germline CDR1 reads SEHNR; CDR2 reads FQNEAQ (reference sequence). Trimming stripped 1 base from V and 15 bases from J, with 16 bases between. The sample comprised naive CD4+ T cells from PBMCs. Indicated subset: CD45RA+ positively selected. The chain couples TRBV7-9 to TRBJ1-5; D not certain. This receptor was obtained from a man younger than 30 in good health. Some clones in this sample may be carry-over from other donors' samples. Here the CDR3 DNA reads TGTGCCAGCAGCTTAGTCGGAAAGGGCGTGTTGCATTTT. Encoded protein: CASSLVGKGVLHF. The full variable domain, in which reference TRBV7-9 and TRBJ1-5 provide the parts outside the CDR3, is DTGVSQNPRHKITKRGQNVTFRCDPISEHNRLYWYRQTLGQGPEFLTYFQNEAQLEKSRLLSDRFSAERPKGSFSTLEIQRTEQGDSAMYLCASSLVGKGVLHFGDGTRLSIL.